Listed below are T cell receptor beta chains from one sample, sequenced in a study of T-cell memory formation after mild COVID-19. TCRdb fed the 5' RACE reads into MiXCR, producing one record per CDR3 protein. The table includes about 430,000 distinct CDR3 sequences, more than 15% detected once. The material sequenced was PBMCs or a T cell subset sorted from them (not recorded which). The origin of the receptors is a young man who had mild COVID-19 (a few samples of this study predate the infection). Cell type and time point are not known. Both conserved end residues are part of each CDR3. The D gene is left open where the match is weak. The size entry is marked missing in some rows and otherwise reads once, few, many or a size class.

TRBV6-5	-	TRBJ1-5	-	CASSRGGPFSNQPQHF	TGTGCCAGCAGTAGGGGGGGCCCCTTTAGCAATCAGCCCCAGCATTTT
TRBV2	-	TRBJ1-4	-	CASSPDIGETGEKLFF	TGTGCCAGCAGCCCCGACATCGGGGAAACGGGCGAAAAACTGTTTTTT
TRBV5-8	TRBD1	TRBJ1-2	-	CASSSPDRAYGYTF	TGTGCCAGCAGCTCCCCTGACAGGGCCTATGGCTACACCTTC
TRBV7-2	TRBD1	TRBJ1-2	-	CASSTRGQGLNYGYTF	TGTGCCAGCAGCACCAGAGGACAGGGCTTGAACTATGGCTACACCTTC
TRBV15	-	TRBJ1-5	-	CATSREGTLGYNQPQHF	TGTGCCACCAGCAGAGAAGGAACGTTAGGGTACAATCAGCCCCAGCATTTT
TRBV5-1	-	TRBJ2-3	many	CASSGGGTDTQYF	TGCGCCAGCTCAGGCGGGGGCACAGATACGCAGTATTTT
TRBV28	-	TRBJ1-5	-	CASRYRDQPQHF	TGTGCCAGCAGATACAGGGATCAGCCCCAGCATTTT
TRBV4-3	-	TRBJ2-3	-	CASSRGGISTDTQYF	TGCGCCAGCAGCCGAGGGGGGATTAGCACAGATACGCAGTATTTT
TRBV20-1	-	TRBJ1-1	-	CSARDRDPEAFF	TGCAGTGCTAGAGATCGGGACCCTGAAGCTTTCTTT
TRBV20-1	-	TRBJ2-5	-	CSARSASAVLETQYF	TGCAGTGCTAGATCGGCTAGCGCCGTTTTGGAGACCCAGTACTTC
TRBV7-4	-	TRBJ2-2	few	CASRPGSGLPPGSCFF	-
TRBV14	-	TRBJ1-2	-	CASSQTQEIYGYTF	TGTGCCAGCAGCCAAACACAGGAGATATATGGCTACACCTTC
TRBV6-5	TRBD2	TRBJ2-3	-	CASSYSLAGEEGTQYF	TGTGCCAGCAGTTACTCTTTAGCGGGGGAGGAAGGTACGCAGTATTTT
TRBV7-2	-	TRBJ1-5	few	CASSLVSGGGEPQHF	TGTGCCAGCAGCTTAGTTTCCGGGGGCGGTGAGCCCCAGCATTTT
TRBV7-2	-	TRBJ2-2	few	CASSLVAVNTGELFF	TGTGCCAGCAGCTTAGTGGCAGTGAACACCGGGGAGCTGTTTTTT
TRBV20-1	-	TRBJ2-5	-	CSAPRGLQETQYF	TGCAGTGCTCCCCGGGGTCTCCAAGAGACCCAGTACTTC
TRBV5-1	-	TRBJ2-5	many	CASSEIWETQYF	TGCGCCAGCAGCGAAATTTGGGAGACCCAGTACTTC
TRBV12-3/TRBV12-4	TRBD2	TRBJ2-7	-	CASARGGLFEQYF	TGTGCCAGCGCCCGGGGGGGTCTGTTCGAGCAGTACTTC